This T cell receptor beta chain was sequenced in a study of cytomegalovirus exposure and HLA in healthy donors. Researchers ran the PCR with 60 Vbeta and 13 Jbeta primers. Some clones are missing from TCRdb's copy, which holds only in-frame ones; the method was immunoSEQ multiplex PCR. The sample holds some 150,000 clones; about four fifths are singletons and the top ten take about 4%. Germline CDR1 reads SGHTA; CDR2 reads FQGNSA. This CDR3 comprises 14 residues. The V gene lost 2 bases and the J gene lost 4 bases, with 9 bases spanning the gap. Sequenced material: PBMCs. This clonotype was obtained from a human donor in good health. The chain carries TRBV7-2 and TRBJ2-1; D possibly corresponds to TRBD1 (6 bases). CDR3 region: CASSLWDTYNEQFF. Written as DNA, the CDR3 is TGTGCCAGCAGCTTATGGGACACTTACAATGAGCAGTTCTTC.